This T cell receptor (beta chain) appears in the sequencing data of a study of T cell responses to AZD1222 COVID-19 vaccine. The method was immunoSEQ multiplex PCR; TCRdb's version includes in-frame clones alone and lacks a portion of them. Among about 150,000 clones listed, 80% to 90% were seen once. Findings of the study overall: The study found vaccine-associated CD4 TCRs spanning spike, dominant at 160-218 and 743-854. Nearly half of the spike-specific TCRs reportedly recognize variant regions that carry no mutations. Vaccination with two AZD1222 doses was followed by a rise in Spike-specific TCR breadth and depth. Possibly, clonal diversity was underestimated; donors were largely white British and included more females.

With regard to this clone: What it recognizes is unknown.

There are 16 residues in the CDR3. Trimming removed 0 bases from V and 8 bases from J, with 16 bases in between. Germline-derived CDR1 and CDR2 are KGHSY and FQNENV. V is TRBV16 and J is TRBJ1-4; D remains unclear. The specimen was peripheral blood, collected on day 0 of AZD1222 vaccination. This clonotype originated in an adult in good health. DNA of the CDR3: TGTGCCAGCAGCCAATCCTTTGGGCCATCCGGGGAAAAACTGTTTTTT. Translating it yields CASSQSFGPSGEKLFF.